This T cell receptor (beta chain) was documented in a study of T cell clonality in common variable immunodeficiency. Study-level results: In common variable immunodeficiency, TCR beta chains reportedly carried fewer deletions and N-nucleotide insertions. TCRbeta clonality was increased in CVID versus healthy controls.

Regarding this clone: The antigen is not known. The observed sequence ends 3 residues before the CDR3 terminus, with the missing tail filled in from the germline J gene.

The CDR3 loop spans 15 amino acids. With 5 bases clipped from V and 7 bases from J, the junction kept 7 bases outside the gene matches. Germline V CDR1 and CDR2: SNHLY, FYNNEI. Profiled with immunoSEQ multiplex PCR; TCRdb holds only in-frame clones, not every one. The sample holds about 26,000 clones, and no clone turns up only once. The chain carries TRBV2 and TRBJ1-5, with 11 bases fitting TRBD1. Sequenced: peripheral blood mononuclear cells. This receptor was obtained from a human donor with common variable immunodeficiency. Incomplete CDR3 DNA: TGTGCCAGCAGTACGGAAGGGACAGGGGGGCAGCCC. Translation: CASSTEGTGGQP. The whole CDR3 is CASSTEGTGGQPQHF.